This entry lists 27 T cell receptor beta chains sequenced from one sample in a study of blood T cell repertoires in COVID-19. TCRdb keeps only in-frame clones here, not all; method: immunoSEQ multiplex PCR. The table shows some 200,000 clones, with 88% occurring only once. What was sequenced was peripheral blood. These receptors all come from a man aged 70 or older with acute or convalescent COVID-19.

This clone was detected only a few times. The J gene is TRBJ2-3, the V gene TRBV28; D unclear. V was trimmed by 8 bases and J by 3 bases, leaving 12 bases between them. The CDR3 length is 13 residues. The germline V gene encodes CDR1 MDHEN and CDR2 SYDVKM. The CDR3, as DNA: TGTGCCAGCTACCTAGTAGGAACAGATACGCAGTATTTT. Translation: CASYLVGTDTQYF. Drawing the rest from reference TRBV28 and TRBJ2-3, the complete variable domain is DVKVTQSSRYLVKRTGEKVFLECVQDMDHENMFWYRQDPGLGLRLIYFSYDVKMKEKGDIPEGYSVSREKKERFSLILESASTNQTSMYLCASYLVGTDTQYFGPGTRLTVL.

This clone was detected only once. The rearrangement links TRBV13 to TRBJ2-1, with 10 bases fitting TRBD2. V lost 4 bases to trimming and J lost 2 bases; unmatched junction nucleotides: 5. The germline gives CDR1 PRHDT, CDR2 FYEKMQ (reference sequence). The CDR3 spans 16 residues. This CDR3 is CASSYGLADTYNEQFF. The CDR3 nucleotides are TGTGCCAGCAGCTACGGACTAGCGGATACCTACAATGAGCAGTTCTTC.

J is TRBJ2-7 and V is TRBV29-1; TRBD2 matches at 10 bases. The J segment lost 5 bases and the V segment lost 4 bases, leaving 8 bases of the junction unmatched. Per the germline V gene, CDR1 is SQVTM and CDR2 is ANQGSEA. This CDR3 has 14 residues. CDR3 sequence: CSVVVASGGHEQYF. CDR3 nucleotide sequence: TGCAGCGTTGTGGTCGCTAGCGGGGGCCACGAGCAGTACTTC.

The chain joins TRBV3-1 (or the pseudogene TRBV3-2) to TRBJ2-1; 13 bases agree with TRBD2. From germline, CDR1 is LGHDT and CDR2 YNNKEL (reference sequence). The CDR3 has 18 amino acids. V gave up 4 bases and J gave up 9 bases; unmatched junction bases: 15. The CDR3 region has the DNA TGTGCCAGCAGCCCACCGGGACTAGCGGGACTCGGAAGGGTTGAGCAGTTCTTC. As protein: CASSPPGLAGLGRVEQFF.

This chain joins TRBV18 and TRBJ2-1; maybe TRBD1 (5 bases). CDR1 and CDR2 from the germline V gene are KGHSH and LQKENI. This CDR3 region has 14 residues. V lost 3 bases to trimming and J lost 6 bases, with 12 bases between them. CDR3 region: CASSPQSGFNEQFF. DNA for the CDR3: TGTGCCAGCTCACCTCAGTCAGGGTTCAATGAGCAGTTCTTC.

V usage is TRBV19 and J usage is TRBJ2-1, with a weak D call TRBD2 (6 bases). Germline V CDR1 and CDR2: LNHDA, SQIVND (reference sequence). This CDR3 comprises 15 residues. Trimming shortened V by 5 bases and J by 3 bases, and 14 bases separated the two germline ends. The CDR3: CASSPGLGSYNEQFF. CDR3 DNA sequence: TGTGCCAGTAGTCCGGGACTTGGAAGCTACAATGAGCAGTTCTTC.

The rearrangement links TRBV4-1 to TRBJ2-7; 9 positions match TRBD1. CDR1 MGHRA and CDR2 YSYEKL come from the germline V gene. The CDR3 totals 14 residues. V was pared by 4 bases and J by 6 bases, with 7 bases of the junction left unmatched. Written as DNA, the CDR3 is TGCGCCAGCAGCCGCCGGGACAGGGTTGGCGAGCAGTACTTC. This gives the protein CASSRRDRVGEQYF.

CDR3 amino acids: CASSPGQGNQETQYF. DNA of the CDR3: TGTGCCAGCAGCCCCGGACAGGGCAACCAAGAGACCCAGTACTTC. This sequence joins TRBV7-2 and TRBJ2-5; 8 bases align to TRBD1. The CDR3 loop spans 15 amino acids. Trimming took 5 bases from V and 0 from J; bases not matched to a gene: 5. CDR1 is SGHTA and CDR2 is FQGNSA in the germline V gene.

This chain joins TRBV7-9 and TRBJ2-3; D possibly corresponds to TRBD2 (5 bases). Germline V lookup: CDR1 SEHNR, CDR2 FQNEAQ (reference sequence). This CDR3 contains 17 residues. The V end lost 1 base, the J end lost 0 bases, and 14 bases lay between the germline ends. CDR3 sequence (DNA): TGTGCCAGCAGCTTAGATCTTCGGGGTGGGAGCACAGATACGCAGTATTTT. Encoded protein: CASSLDLRGGSTDTQYF.

The V and J genes are TRBV2 and TRBJ1-1; 7 nucleotides agree with TRBD1. J was trimmed by 4 bases and V by 2 bases; bases with no gene match: 4. The CDR3 contains 14 residues. In germline, CDR1 is SNHLY, CDR2 FYNNEI. The CDR3, as DNA: TGTGCCAGCAGTGAAACAGGGGCGAGCACTGAAGCTTTCTTT. Protein sequence: CASSETGASTEAFF. Combining the CDR3 with reference TRBV2 and TRBJ1-1 gives the whole variable domain EPEVTQTPSHQVTQMGQEVILRCVPISNHLYFYWYRQILGQKVEFLVSFYNNEISEKSEIFDDQFSVERPDGSNFTLKIRSTKLEDSAMYFCASSETGASTEAFFGQGTRLTVV.

This sequence joins TRBV29-1 and TRBJ2-2; 8 bases agree with TRBD2. With V trimmed by 7 bases and J by 4 bases, 11 bases remained unmatched. CDR1 is SQVTM, CDR2 ANQGSEA, per germline. CDR3 length: 15 residues. This chain's CDR3 is CSATGLAGITGELFF. The CDR3 nucleotides are TGCAGCGCCACGGGGCTAGCGGGTATCACCGGGGAGCTGTTTTTT.

This clone was recorded a few times. This chain links TRBV29-1 with TRBJ2-2, with 8 bases identical to TRBD2. V was pared by 7 bases and J by 0 bases, with 7 bases of the junction left unmatched. Germline V gene data show CDR1 as SQVTM and CDR2 as ANQGSEA. This CDR3 region has 15 residues. The CDR3 region has the DNA TGCAGCGCCTCGACGGGACTAGCGAACACCGGGGAGCTGTTTTTT. The encoded protein is CSASTGLANTGELFF.

The V gene is TRBV28, the J gene TRBJ1-1; no definite D call. The CDR3 is made up of 16 amino acids. The germline V and J ends were trimmed by 6 bases and 0 bases, with 17 bases remaining between them. Germline CDR1 MDHEN, CDR2 SYDVKM. The CDR3 reads CASRPGSRMMNTEAFF. CDR3 DNA: TGTGCCAGCAGACCGGGTAGTAGGATGATGAACACTGAAGCTTTCTTT.

This chain connects TRBV19 to TRBJ2-2; 7 bases fit TRBD1. The V segment lost 4 bases and the J segment 2 bases; nucleotides outside the gene matches: 4. The CDR3 runs 15 residues. Germline CDR1 LNHDA, CDR2 SQIVND (reference sequence). CDR3 DNA: TGTGCCAGTAGTACGACAGGGTCCAACACCGGGGAGCTGTTTTTT. Translation: CASSTTGSNTGELFF.

This chain uses TRBV29-1 with TRBJ2-1; 7 positions agree with TRBD1. CDR1 is SQVTM, CDR2 ANQGSEA, per germline. J gave up 6 bases and V 4 bases, and 15 bases lay outside the gene matches. The CDR3 spans 16 residues. The CDR3 is CSVVPRGTESSNEQFF. For the CDR3, the DNA is TGCAGCGTTGTCCCCAGGGGGACAGAGTCTAGCAATGAGCAGTTCTTC.

This chain joins TRBV6-1 and TRBJ2-7; TRBD1 might be the D (6 bases). This CDR3 comprises 16 residues. V lost 2 bases and J 2 bases, leaving 16 bases between the germline ends. Germline values: CDR1 MNHNS, CDR2 SASEGT. CDR3 bases: TGTGCCAGCAGTGAAAGTAGGTGGACAGTTCCCTACGAGCAGTACTTC. Its protein is CASSESRWTVPYEQYF.

This clone showed up many times. This chain links TRBV19 with TRBJ2-2, with D maybe TRBD1 (6 bases). The length of the CDR3 is 15 residues. Germline CDR1 LNHDA, CDR2 SQIVND (reference sequence). Trimming pared 9 bases from V and 3 bases from J, leaving 17 bases between. The CDR3 coding sequence is TGTGCCAGCTGGATGGGGGCAGGCGACACCGGGGAGCTGTTTTTT. It translates to CASWMGAGDTGELFF.

The rearrangement links TRBV6-5 to TRBJ2-1, with D possibly being TRBD2 (5 bases). The germline gives CDR1 MNHEY, CDR2 SVGAGI. This CDR3 has 13 residues. The germline V and J ends were trimmed by 5 bases and 3 bases, with 8 bases remaining between them. CDR3 in amino acids: CASSTDFYNEQFF. The CDR3, as DNA: TGTGCCAGCAGTACGGACTTCTACAATGAGCAGTTCTTC.

V usage is TRBV5-1 and J usage is TRBJ2-7; 13 nucleotides match TRBD2. This CDR3 is built from 17 residues. Losses at the gene ends were 4 bases for V and 2 bases for J; bases not matched to a gene: 9. The germline V gene has CDR1 SGHRS and CDR2 YFSETQ. CDR3 region: CASSVLTSGRGTYEQYF. CDR3 DNA: TGCGCCAGCAGCGTATTAACTAGCGGGAGGGGAACCTACGAGCAGTACTTC.

This clone was seen more than once but under ten times. The V and J genes are TRBV7-9 and TRBJ2-2; possibly TRBD2 for D (6 bases). This CDR3 has 14 residues. The germline V gene has CDR1 SEHNR and CDR2 FQNEAQ (reference sequence). Trimming left V 5 bases short and J 2 bases short, with 9 bases between. CDR3 residues: CASSLGLNTGELFF. In nucleotides, the CDR3 is TGTGCCAGCAGCCTGGGACTCAACACCGGGGAGCTGTTTTTT.

In its sample, this clone was seen once. The CDR3: CASSYRGMGYGYTF. The CDR3 DNA sequence: TGTGCCAGCAGTTACAGGGGCATGGGGTATGGCTACACCTTC. The chain combines TRBV7-2 with TRBJ1-2; TRBD1 aligns across 7 bases. The V gene end was trimmed by 6 bases and the J gene end by 5 bases; junction bases not matched to a gene: 9. Germline V gene sequence: CDR1 SGHTA, CDR2 FQGNSA. CDR3 length: 14 amino acids. The entire variable domain, with the rest obtained from reference TRBV7-2 and TRBJ1-2, is as follows: GAGVSQSPSNKVTEKGKDVELRCDPISGHTALYWYRQSLGQGLEFLIYFQGNSAPDKSGLPSDRFSAERTGGSVSTLTIQRTQQEDSAVYLCASSYRGMGYGYTFGSGTRLTVV.

The chain is built from TRBV19 and TRBJ2-1; 9 nucleotides match TRBD2. This CDR3 comprises 15 residues. Germline V gene sequence: CDR1 LNHDA, CDR2 SQIVND (reference sequence). Losses at the gene ends were 9 bases for V and 8 bases for J; bases not matched to a gene: 14. In DNA form, the CDR3 reads TGTGCCAGCTCAAAGACTAGCGGATACCTGGATGAGCAGTTCTTC. It translates to CASSKTSGYLDEQFF.

In DNA, the CDR3 is TGTGCCAGCAGCTCCCGGGCGGGGGCGCAGTTCTTC. This translates into CASSSRAGAQFF. This rearrangement joins TRBV12-3 or TRBV12-4 to TRBJ2-1, with TRBD2 as a possible D gene (7 bases). The CDR3 totals 12 residues. Trimming pared 6 bases from V and 12 bases from J, leaving 15 bases between.

The CDR3 loop reads CASSLGASGTHKNIQYF. CDR3 sequence (DNA): TGTGCCAGCAGCTTGGGGGCATCCGGGACACACAAAAACATTCAGTACTTC. J is TRBJ2-4 and V is TRBV5-4, with TRBD1 as a possible D gene (6 bases). CDR3 length: 17 residues. V lost 0 bases, J lost 3 bases, and 16 bases lay in between. Per germline, CDR1 SGHNT and CDR2 YYREEE (reference sequence).

The chain recombines TRBV4-1 with TRBJ1-1, with a tentative D call TRBD1 (6 bases). The CDR3 consists of 14 residues. The V gene lost 1 base and the J gene lost 5 bases, with 11 bases spanning the gap. Germline-derived CDR1 and CDR2 are MGHRA and YSYEKL. The CDR3 DNA sequence: TGCGCCAGCAGCCAAGGGGACACTAGAACTGAAGCTTTCTTT. This translates into CASSQGDTRTEAFF.

The chain combines TRBV10-3 with TRBJ1-5; D call uncertain. From germline, CDR1 is ENHRY and CDR2 SYGVKD. V lost 6 bases and J 9 bases, leaving 12 bases between the germline ends. The CDR3 consists of 12 residues. The CDR3 DNA reads as TGTGCCATCAGGGGAGACCTGGGGCCCCAGCATTTT. Its protein product is CAIRGDLGPQHF.

The chain carries TRBV4-2 and TRBJ2-4; 15 bases match TRBD2. This CDR3 contains 18 residues. V lost 5 bases and J lost 0; bases outside the gene matches: 5. Germline CDR1 reads LGHNA; CDR2 reads YNFKEQ. The CDR3 DNA follows: TGTGCCAGCAGCTTGGGACTAGCGGGAGGATCAGCCAAAAACATTCAGTACTTC. Amino acids: CASSLGLAGGSAKNIQYF.